Listed below are T cell receptor beta chains from one sample, sequenced in a study of T cells in Graves' hyperthyroidism and ophthalmopathy. Via MiXCR, TCRdb re-called the multiplex PCR reads, giving one row per CDR3 protein. Found here are approximately 200,000 distinct CDR3 sequences, about a sixth of them singletons; the top ten hold about 41%. Input material: blood. All receptors come from a man between 40 and 49 years old with Graves' hyperthyroidism. The CDR3 runs from the conserved cysteine through the conserved F or W. A D gene is named only where the DNA matches it firmly. Where a row states a size, it is once, few, many or the class of an expanded clone; other rows omit it.

J gene: TRBJ1-1
V gene: TRBV13
clone size: many
D gene: .
CDR3 protein: CASSSGRGKNTEAFF
CDR3 DNA: TGTGCCAGCAGCTCCGGTCGGGGGAAGAACACTGAAGCTTTCTTT

J gene: TRBJ1-2
V gene: TRBV30
clone size: many
D gene: TRBD1
CDR3 protein: CAWSVLTGKGYTF
CDR3 DNA: TGTGCCTGGAGTGTCCTGACAGGGAAAGGCTACACCTTC

J gene: TRBJ2-7
V gene: TRBV28
clone size: many
D gene: .
CDR3 protein: CASSSPGEAAEQYF
CDR3 DNA: TGTGCCAGCAGTTCGCCGGGGGAGGCGGCCGAGCAGTACTTC

J gene: TRBJ2-6
V gene: TRBV2
clone size: many
D gene: .
CDR3 protein: CASSASGPSGANVLTF
CDR3 DNA: TGTGCCAGCAGTGCGTCAGGTCCCTCTGGGGCCAACGTCCTGACTTTC

J gene: TRBJ2-1
V gene: TRBV12-3/TRBV12-4
clone size: many
D gene: TRBD1
CDR3 protein: CASSYFVWDRGANEQFF
CDR3 DNA: TGTGCCAGCAGTTATTTCGTCTGGGACAGGGGGGCCAATGAGCAGTTCTTC

J gene: TRBJ1-3
V gene: TRBV5-1
clone size: .
D gene: TRBD1
CDR3 protein: CASSSGQGITIYF
CDR3 DNA: TGCGCCAGCAGTTCTGGACAGGGCATCACCATATATTTT

J gene: TRBJ2-7
V gene: TRBV9
clone size: .
D gene: .
CDR3 protein: CASSEGQGREQYF
CDR3 DNA: TGTGCCAGCAGCGAGGGGCAGGGACGAGAGCAGTACTTC

J gene: TRBJ2-5
V gene: TRBV3-1
clone size: few
D gene: .
CDR3 protein: CASSQGGTVGHQYF
CDR3 DNA: TGTGCCAGCAGCCAGGGAGGGACCGTGGGACACCAGTACTTC

J gene: TRBJ2-3
V gene: TRBV20-1
clone size: many
D gene: TRBD2
CDR3 protein: CSATTAGVDTQYF
CDR3 DNA: TGCAGTGCCACGACGGCGGGGGTAGATACGCAGTATTTT

J gene: TRBJ1-1
V gene: TRBV6-1
clone size: many
D gene: .
CDR3 protein: CASSMTVNTEAFF
CDR3 DNA: TGTGCCAGCAGTATGACAGTGAACACTGAAGCTTTCTTT

J gene: TRBJ2-2
V gene: TRBV9
clone size: few
D gene: .
CDR3 protein: CASSERPGELFF
CDR3 DNA: TGTGCCAGCAGCGAGAGGCCCGGGGAGCTGTTTTTT

J gene: TRBJ2-3
V gene: TRBV5-1
clone size: many
D gene: .
CDR3 protein: CASSLISSTDTQYF
CDR3 DNA: TGCGCCAGCAGCTTGATCAGTAGCACAGATACGCAGTATTTT

J gene: TRBJ2-5
V gene: TRBV7-9
clone size: .
D gene: TRBD2
CDR3 protein: CASSLRAGGLGETQYF
CDR3 DNA: TGTGCCAGCAGCTTAAGGGCGGGAGGGCTCGGAGAGACCCAGTACTTC

J gene: TRBJ2-5
V gene: TRBV6-2/TRBV6-3
clone size: few
D gene: TRBD2
CDR3 protein: CASRTGLAVVETQYF
CDR3 DNA: TGTGCCAGCAGAACGGGACTAGCGGTGGTAGAGACCCAGTACTTC

J gene: TRBJ1-6
V gene: TRBV6-6
clone size: many
D gene: .
CDR3 protein: CASSYFHTATMNSPLHF
CDR3 DNA: TGTGCCAGCAGTTACTTCCATACGGCGACAATGAATTCACCCCTCCACTTT

J gene: TRBJ2-7
V gene: TRBV5-6
clone size: .
D gene: .
CDR3 protein: CASSLVGSPRDEQYF
CDR3 DNA: TGTGCCAGCAGCTTGGTAGGCAGCCCCCGGGACGAGCAGTACTTC

J gene: TRBJ2-2
V gene: TRBV18
clone size: many
D gene: .
CDR3 protein: CASSRSSGTANTGELFF
CDR3 DNA: TGTGCCAGCTCACGATCTTCCGGGACGGCGAACACCGGGGAGCTGTTTTTT

J gene: TRBJ2-1
V gene: TRBV6-2/TRBV6-3
clone size: many
D gene: .
CDR3 protein: CASSYSIRYSGPYNEQFF
CDR3 DNA: TGTGCCAGCAGTTACTCGATACGTTACAGCGGACCCTACAATGAGCAGTTCTTC

J gene: TRBJ2-1
V gene: TRBV5-1
clone size: many
D gene: TRBD1
CDR3 protein: CASSNDRVNEQFF
CDR3 DNA: TGCGCCAGCAGCAACGACAGGGTGAATGAGCAGTTCTTC

J gene: TRBJ2-1
V gene: TRBV19
clone size: few
D gene: TRBD1
CDR3 protein: CASSTSRDRGNEQFF
CDR3 DNA: TGTGCCAGTAGTACTTCCCGGGACAGGGGAAATGAGCAGTTCTTC

J gene: TRBJ1-1
V gene: TRBV13
clone size: many
D gene: .
CDR3 protein: CASSKTPNTEAFF
CDR3 DNA: TGTGCCAGCAGCAAGACACCGAACACTGAAGCTTTCTTT

J gene: TRBJ2-3
V gene: TRBV6-1
clone size: .
D gene: .
CDR3 protein: CASKVVSTDTQYF
CDR3 DNA: TGTGCCAGCAAAGTTGTCAGCACAGATACGCAGTATTTT

J gene: TRBJ2-7
V gene: TRBV6-2/TRBV6-3
clone size: many
D gene: TRBD1
CDR3 protein: CASREVGTGGYEQYF
CDR3 DNA: TGTGCCAGCAGAGAGGTCGGGACAGGAGGCTACGAGCAGTACTTC

J gene: TRBJ2-2
V gene: TRBV19
clone size: .
D gene: TRBD1
CDR3 protein: CASRHGTGTTGELFF
CDR3 DNA: TGTGCCAGTAGACACGGGACAGGGACCACCGGGGAGCTGTTTTTT

J gene: TRBJ1-2
V gene: TRBV7-9
clone size: .
D gene: TRBD1
CDR3 protein: CASSLGQGGNYGYTF
CDR3 DNA: TGTGCCAGCAGCTTGGGACAGGGGGGAAACTATGGCTACACCTTC

J gene: TRBJ2-5
V gene: TRBV18
clone size: many
D gene: TRBD1
CDR3 protein: CASRTGRMETQYF
CDR3 DNA: TGTGCGTCCAGGACAGGGAGGATGGAGACCCAGTACTTC

J gene: TRBJ2-1
V gene: TRBV20-1
clone size: .
D gene: .
CDR3 protein: CSASSLDSYNEQFF
CDR3 DNA: TGCAGTGCTAGTTCGCTAGACTCCTACAATGAGCAGTTCTTC

J gene: TRBJ2-7
V gene: TRBV28
clone size: many
D gene: .
CDR3 protein: CASTSDTYEQYF
CDR3 DNA: TGTGCCAGCACCTCAGACACCTACGAGCAGTACTTC

J gene: TRBJ2-1
V gene: TRBV20-1
clone size: many
D gene: .
CDR3 protein: CSARLVGYNEQFF
CDR3 DNA: TGCAGTGCTCGACTAGTGGGGTACAATGAGCAGTTCTTC

J gene: TRBJ1-1
V gene: TRBV6-1
clone size: many
D gene: TRBD1
CDR3 protein: CASRGGGIFYTEAFF
CDR3 DNA: TGTGCCAGCCGTGGAGGGGGCATTTTTTACACTGAAGCTTTCTTT

J gene: TRBJ2-2
V gene: TRBV27
clone size: few
D gene: .
CDR3 protein: CASSFITGPGELFF
CDR3 DNA: TGTGCCAGCAGTTTTATCACAGGGCCCGGGGAGCTGTTTTTT